These T cell receptor beta chains were read from a single sample in a study of blood T cell repertoires in COVID-19. Sequencing used immunoSEQ multiplex PCR; TCRdb keeps in-frame clones, though not all of them. This sample has approximately 97,000 clones, with approximately 86% found just once. The sequenced sample consisted of peripheral blood. The source is a woman of 80 years or more with acute or convalescent COVID-19. Each CDR3 is given without its conserved first and last residue.

v_gene,CDR3aa
TRBV19,ASSITLMGYTDTQY
TRBV5-5,ASSLDPGRGQPQH
TRBV6-1,ASSEAHRGGYTIY
TRBV28,ASSGQGTYEQY
TRBV5-4,ASSFRLGRGSYNEQF
TRBV15,ATSRHPPGQGGGRY
TRBV30,AWSGTPQETQY
TRBV2,ASMRTGVLYEQY
TRBV5-1,ASSLGTGDTGELF
TRBV19,ASSIAHRAYEQY
TRBV4-2,ASRLRRDTGELF
TRBV7-9,ASSLERGRTTDTQY
TRBV2,ASSETGLGYT
TRBV2,ASIGIGQGAGNEQF
TRBV3-1/TRBV3-2,ASSQTGGRIYEQY
TRBV5-5,ASSLAQGKNSPLH